These 27 T cell receptor beta chains were sequenced from one sample in a study of CD8+ T cells in alopecia areata. Extracted RNA was reverse transcribed, and the resulting cDNA served as sequencing template. Sequenced by immunoSEQ multiplex PCR; TCRdb stores in-frame clones only, minus some. The table has some 240,000 clones, around three fifths seen once; the top ten hold around 0.46%. The sequencing used CD4+ T cells sorted from blood, collected at week 0. Receptors originate from a human donor with alopecia areata.

This clone turned up a few times. The chain has TRBV30 and TRBJ1-2; D is unresolved. This CDR3 is 14 amino acids long. Trimming took off 0 bases at V and 4 bases at J, with 12 bases between the two ends. Germline V lookup: CDR1 GTSNPN, CDR2 SVGIG (reference sequence). CDR3 sequence reads: CAWSVLLNRYGYTF. The DNA of the CDR3 is TGTGCCTGGAGTGTGCTACTGAACCGCTATGGCTACACCTTC.

The sample holds a few counts of this clone. The chain links TRBV30 to TRBJ2-6, with D unclear. There are 12 residues in the CDR3. The germline V gene has CDR1 GTSNPN and CDR2 SVGIG (reference sequence). Trimming cost V 8 bases and J 4 bases, with 9 bases left between them. The CDR3 nucleotides are TGTGCCGCCTCCCGGGGGGCCAACGTCCTGACTTTC. It is translated as CAASRGANVLTF.

The V call is TRBV5-4, the J call TRBJ2-7; D is uncertain. Trimming left V 2 bases short and J 3 bases short, with 12 bases between. There are 14 residues in the CDR3. The V gene's germline CDR1 is SGHNT and CDR2 YYREEE (reference sequence). In DNA, the CDR3 is TGTGCCAGCAGCTTCGGGCATTCCAACTACGAGCAGTACTTC. Encoded protein: CASSFGHSNYEQYF.

About this clone: The same CDR3 arises from other DNA sequences in this sample as well. The rearrangement links TRBV5-1 to TRBJ2-5, with D uncertain. This CDR3 is 13 amino acids long. The germline V and J ends were trimmed by 0 bases and 2 bases, with 5 bases remaining between them. Germline lookup yields CDR1 SGHRS and CDR2 YFSETQ. Here the CDR3 reads CASSLGLQETQYF. CDR3 DNA: TGCGCCAGCAGCTTGGGGTTGCAAGAGACCCAGTACTTC.

This clone has ten or more counts. The chain couples TRBV6-5 to TRBJ2-5; TRBD1 is a possible D gene (6 bases). In germline, CDR1 is MNHEY, CDR2 SVGAGI. V dropped 5 bases and J dropped 4 bases, with 11 bases sitting between them. This CDR3 contains 13 residues. The CDR3 coding sequence is TGTGCCAGCAGTCCCGACAGGCTAGAGACCCAGTACTTC. Its protein is CASSPDRLETQYF.

The chain carries TRBV5-1 and TRBJ2-1, with 9 bases identical to TRBD2. CDR3 length: 15 residues. V gave up 2 bases and J gave up 6 bases; unmatched junction bases: 6. CDR1 is SGHRS and CDR2 is YFSETQ in the germline V gene. The CDR3 protein is CASSLGAGGLNEQFF. CDR3 in DNA: TGCGCCAGCAGCTTAGGCGCGGGAGGGCTCAATGAGCAGTTCTTC.

This clone appeared a few times. The rearrangement links TRBV4-2 to TRBJ2-1, with TRBD2 identical over 9 bases. Germline loops: CDR1 LGHNA, CDR2 YNFKEQ. The CDR3 sequence is 16 residues long. With V trimmed by 1 base and J by 8 bases, 9 bases remained unmatched. The CDR3 sequence: CASSQAKAGGSDEQFF. The CDR3 DNA reads TGTGCCAGCAGCCAAGCTAAAGCGGGGGGATCGGATGAGCAGTTCTTC.

The chain joins TRBV7-2 to TRBJ2-5; 10 nucleotides agree with TRBD2. The CDR3 has 14 amino acids. Per the germline V gene, CDR1 is SGHTA and CDR2 is FQGNSA. The V and J ends lost 3 bases and 3 bases, in that order; junction bases with no gene match: 1. The CDR3 reads CASSLGTSEETQYF. CDR3 coding DNA: TGTGCCAGCAGCTTGGGGACTAGCGAAGAGACCCAGTACTTC.

A note on this clone: Other DNA sequences in the same sample also yield this CDR3. V is TRBV5-1 and J is TRBJ1-1, with D maybe TRBD1 (5 bases). Germline loops: CDR1 SGHRS, CDR2 YFSETQ. The CDR3 totals 13 residues. Trimming removed 2 bases at V and 2 bases at J, with 7 bases between. CDR3 amino acids: CASSLTGNTEAFF. In DNA form, the CDR3 reads TGCGCCAGCAGCTTAACAGGCAACACTGAAGCTTTCTTT.

J is TRBJ1-1 and V is TRBV2; D not certain. The CDR3 is 13 amino acids. Looked up from germline, CDR1 is SNHLY and CDR2 is FYNNEI. V dropped 8 bases and J dropped 10 bases, with 20 bases sitting between them. The CDR3 protein is CASLEARSSVAFF. CDR3 DNA sequence: TGTGCCAGCTTGGAGGCTCGGAGCAGCGTAGCTTTCTTT.

J is TRBJ2-7 and V is TRBV5-1; TRBD2 aligns across 9 bases. Germline V gives CDR1 SGHRS, CDR2 YFSETQ. The J segment lost 4 bases and the V segment lost 4 bases, leaving 3 bases of the junction unmatched. The CDR3 runs 13 residues. The chain's CDR3 is CASSTSGRYEQYF. Here the CDR3 DNA reads TGCGCCAGCAGCACCAGCGGGAGGTACGAGCAGTACTTC.

The rearrangement joins TRBV6-1 to TRBJ1-4; a weak D match, TRBD1 (5 bases). Trimming left V 1 base short and J 3 bases short, with 9 bases between. Germline CDR1 is MNHNS and CDR2 is SASEGT. CDR3 length: 15 residues. The CDR3 DNA is TGTGCCAGCAGTGAAGGGCGGACACCTAATGAAAAACTGTTTTTT. As protein: CASSEGRTPNEKLFF.

As DNA, the CDR3 is TGTGCCAGCAGTTACAGGGCGGGAGAAACCTACGAGCAGTACTTC. Protein sequence: CASSYRAGETYEQYF. V and J are TRBV6-5 and TRBJ2-7; 7 nucleotides agree with TRBD2. CDR3 length equals 15 residues. The ends lost 2 bases at V and 2 bases at J; junction bases unmatched: 6. Germline loops: CDR1 MNHEY, CDR2 SVGAGI.

This clone has just one count. The rearrangement uses TRBV30 and TRBJ1-1; 7 bases align to TRBD1. This CDR3 has 13 amino acids. Germline CDR1 is GTSNPN and CDR2 is SVGIG (reference sequence). The V segment lost 4 bases and the J segment 4 bases; nucleotides outside the gene matches: 6. As DNA, the CDR3 is TGTGCCTGGAACCTACAGGGGAGCACTGAAGCTTTCTTT. This encodes CAWNLQGSTEAFF.

This clone was observed a few times. In DNA, the CDR3 is TGTGCCAGCAGCTTAGCACGAAGGAGGGAGCTGTTTTTT. It translates to CASSLARRRELFF. The rearrangement links TRBV7-2 to TRBJ2-2; D gene unclear. Looked up from germline, CDR1 is SGHTA and CDR2 is FQGNSA. The germline V and J ends were trimmed by 0 bases and 9 bases, with 8 bases remaining between them. The CDR3 loop spans 13 amino acids.

This rearrangement joins TRBV11-2 to TRBJ2-3, with D uncertain. The CDR3 runs to 14 residues. CDR1 SGHAT and CDR2 FQNNGV come from the germline V gene. V was trimmed by 5 bases and J by 3 bases, leaving 12 bases between them. CDR3 in amino acids: CASSPLTLTDTQYF. CDR3 bases: TGTGCCAGCAGCCCCTTGACGTTGACAGATACGCAGTATTTT.

The chain is built from TRBV25-1 and TRBJ1-2; no reliable D call. The length of the CDR3 is 12 residues. Per the germline V gene, CDR1 is MGHDK and CDR2 is SYGVNS. Trimming took 6 bases from V and 7 from J, leaving 12 bases between them. DNA of the CDR3: TGTGCCAGCAGCGAAGGAGTTTTTGGCTACACCTTC. Translation gives CASSEGVFGYTF.

This clone was seen more than once but under ten times. The J gene is TRBJ2-1, the V gene TRBV29-1, with D perhaps matching TRBD2 (6 bases). The CDR3 is made up of 12 amino acids. CDR1 and CDR2 (germline): SQVTM, ANQGSEA. Trimming took off 4 bases at V and 8 bases at J, with 12 bases between the two ends. The CDR3 reads CSVVPGRHEQFF. The CDR3 nucleotides are TGCAGCGTTGTTCCAGGGAGGCATGAGCAGTTCTTC.

V gene TRBV7-9 combines with J gene TRBJ1-1; D ambiguous. Germline CDR1 is SEHNR and CDR2 is FQNEAQ (reference sequence). The length of the CDR3 is 13 residues. V gave up 9 bases and J gave up 5 bases, with 16 bases separating them. The CDR3 DNA reads TGTGCCAGTGATAGGGAGGGAAGAACTGAAGCTTTCTTT. It codes for CASDREGRTEAFF.

This clone is termed medium-sized. The chain employs TRBV5-4 and TRBJ2-7; TRBD1 is a possible D gene (5 bases). The CDR3 runs to 14 residues. V was pared by 4 bases and J by 1 base, with 12 bases between. In germline, CDR1 is SGHNT, CDR2 YYREEE (reference sequence). The CDR3 nucleotides are TGTGCCAGCAGCAATTGGCGACAGTCCTACGAGCAGTACTTC. It codes for CASSNWRQSYEQYF.

The chain is built from TRBV29-1 and TRBJ1-2; D remains unclear. Germline values: CDR1 SQVTM, CDR2 ANQGSEA. The V gene lost 3 bases and the J gene lost 4 bases, with 12 bases spanning the gap. This CDR3 is built from 13 residues. The CDR3 nucleotides are TGCAGCGTTGAGAGACCACTAAGCTATGGCTACACCTTC. It translates to CSVERPLSYGYTF.

The chain combines TRBV11-3 with TRBJ2-5; weak D call: TRBD2 (6 bases). CDR1 is SGHNT, CDR2 YENEEA, per germline. Deletions cut 3 bases from V and 7 bases from J, with 15 bases between. This CDR3 comprises 14 residues. The CDR3 here is CASSFGTPLSTQYF. The CDR3 nucleotides read TGTGCCAGCAGCTTTGGGACTCCACTTTCGACCCAGTACTTC.

The chain recombines TRBV19 with TRBJ2-1, with TRBD1 matching over 8 bases. The J segment lost 3 bases and the V segment lost 6 bases, leaving 4 bases of the junction unmatched. Germline V gives CDR1 LNHDA, CDR2 SQIVND (reference sequence). This CDR3 spans 14 amino acids. This chain's CDR3 is CASSQGQVYNEQFF. The CDR3 coding sequence is TGTGCCAGTAGCCAGGGACAGGTCTACAATGAGCAGTTCTTC. The variable domain in full, with the rest retrieved from reference TRBV19 and TRBJ2-1, is DGGITQSPKYLFRKEGQNVTLSCEQNLNHDAMYWYRQDPGQGLRLIYYSQIVNDFQKGDIAEGYSVSREKKESFPLTVTSAQKNPTAFYLCASSQGQVYNEQFFGPGTRLTVL.

CDR3 DNA: TGCAGCGTCATCGTAGGGGCTACGAACACCGGGGAGCTGTTTTTT. Translating it yields CSVIVGATNTGELFF. V usage is TRBV29-1 and J usage is TRBJ2-2, with D maybe TRBD1 (5 bases). CDR1 and CDR2 from the germline V gene are SQVTM and ANQGSEA. The CDR3 consists of 15 residues. Between the trimmed V and J ends, which lost 6 bases and 0 bases, there was a span of 14 bases.

The genes are TRBV4-1 and TRBJ1-3; D not certain. Germline CDR1 and CDR2: MGHRA and YSYEKL. The V end was cut by 4 bases, the J end by 3 bases, with 10 bases between. This CDR3 has 14 residues. The CDR3 spells CASSPGQGGNTIYF. The DNA of the CDR3 is TGCGCCAGCAGCCCGGGCCAAGGTGGAAACACCATATATTTT.

The J gene is TRBJ2-1, the V gene TRBV18; either TRBD1 or TRBD2 may supply D (6 bases each). The V end was cut by 4 bases, the J end by 3 bases, with 13 bases between. Per the germline V gene, CDR1 is KGHSH and CDR2 is LQKENI. The CDR3 contains 15 residues. The CDR3 is CASSLLGGIYNEQFF. The CDR3 DNA reads TGTGCCAGCTCACTGTTAGGGGGGATCTACAATGAGCAGTTCTTC.

The chain combines TRBV7-9 with TRBJ2-1, with 7 bases identical to TRBD2. CDR1 is SEHNR and CDR2 is FQNEAQ in the germline V gene (reference sequence). V lost 0 bases and J lost 6; bases outside the gene matches: 2. The CDR3 length is 14 residues. In DNA form, the CDR3 reads TGTGCCAGCAGCTTAGCCGGCGGGGGCAATGAGCAGTTCTTC. Its translation is CASSLAGGGNEQFF.